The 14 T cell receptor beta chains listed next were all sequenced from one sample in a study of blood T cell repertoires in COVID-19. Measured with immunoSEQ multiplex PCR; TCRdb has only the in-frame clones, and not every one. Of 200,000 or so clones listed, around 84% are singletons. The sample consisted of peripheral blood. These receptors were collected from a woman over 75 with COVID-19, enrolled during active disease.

In DNA, the CDR3 is TGTGCCAGCAGCCGGGTCGACGACAGGGGCAATCAGCCCCAGCATTTT. Residues: CASSRVDDRGNQPQHF. The chain is built from TRBV28 and TRBJ1-5; the match to TRBD1 covers 7 bases. Germline V CDR1 and CDR2: MDHEN, SYDVKM. This CDR3 is built from 16 residues. The trim removed 6 bases at V and 2 bases at J, leaving 10 bases unmatched.

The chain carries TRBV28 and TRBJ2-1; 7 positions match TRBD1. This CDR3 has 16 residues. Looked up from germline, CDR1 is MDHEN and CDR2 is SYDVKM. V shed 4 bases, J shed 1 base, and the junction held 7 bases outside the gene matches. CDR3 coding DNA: TGTGCCAGCAGTTCGACCCCGGGACAGTCCTACAATGAGCAGTTCTTC. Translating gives CASSSTPGQSYNEQFF.

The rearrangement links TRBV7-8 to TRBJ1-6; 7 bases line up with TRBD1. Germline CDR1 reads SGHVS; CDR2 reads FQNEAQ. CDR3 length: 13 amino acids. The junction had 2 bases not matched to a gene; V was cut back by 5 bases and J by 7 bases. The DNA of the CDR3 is TGTGCCAGCAGCGCAGGGGGGAATTCACCCCTCCACTTT. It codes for CASSAGGNSPLHF. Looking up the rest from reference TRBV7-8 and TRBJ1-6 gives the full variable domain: GAGVSQSPRYKVAKRGQDVALRCDPISGHVSLFWYQQALGQGPEFLTYFQNEAQLDKSGLPSDRFFAERPEGSVSTLKIQRTQQEDSAVYLCASSAGGNSPLHFGNGTRLTVT.

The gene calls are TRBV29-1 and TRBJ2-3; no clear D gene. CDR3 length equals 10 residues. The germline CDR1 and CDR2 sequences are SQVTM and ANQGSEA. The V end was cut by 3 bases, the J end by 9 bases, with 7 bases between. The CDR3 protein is CSVDHGTQYF. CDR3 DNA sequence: TGCAGCGTTGATCACGGGACGCAGTATTTT.

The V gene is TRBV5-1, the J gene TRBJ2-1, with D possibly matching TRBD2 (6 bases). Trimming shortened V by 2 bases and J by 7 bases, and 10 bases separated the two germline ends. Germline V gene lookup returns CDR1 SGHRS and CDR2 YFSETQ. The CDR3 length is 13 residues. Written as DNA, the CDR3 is TGCGCCAGCAGCTTAATAGGGAGGAATGAGCAGTTCTTC. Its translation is CASSLIGRNEQFF.

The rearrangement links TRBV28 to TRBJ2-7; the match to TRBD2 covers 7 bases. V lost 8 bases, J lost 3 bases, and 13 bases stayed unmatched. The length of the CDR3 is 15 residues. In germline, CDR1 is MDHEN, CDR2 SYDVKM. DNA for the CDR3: TGTGCCAGCGGGCCTAGCGGTTCCCTGGGCTACGAGCAGTACTTC. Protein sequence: CASGPSGSLGYEQYF.

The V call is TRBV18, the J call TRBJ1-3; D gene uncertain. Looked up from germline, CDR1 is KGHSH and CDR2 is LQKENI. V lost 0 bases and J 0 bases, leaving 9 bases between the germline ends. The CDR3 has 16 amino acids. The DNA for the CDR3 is TGTGCCAGCTCACCACCAGGACTGCGCTCTGGAAACACCATATATTTT. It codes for CASSPPGLRSGNTIYF.

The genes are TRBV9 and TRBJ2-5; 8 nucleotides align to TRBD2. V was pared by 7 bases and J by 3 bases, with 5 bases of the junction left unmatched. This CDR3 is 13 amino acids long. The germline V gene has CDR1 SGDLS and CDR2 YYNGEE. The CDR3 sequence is CASSKAGEETQYF. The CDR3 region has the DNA TGTGCCAGCTCAAAAGCGGGGGAAGAGACCCAGTACTTC.

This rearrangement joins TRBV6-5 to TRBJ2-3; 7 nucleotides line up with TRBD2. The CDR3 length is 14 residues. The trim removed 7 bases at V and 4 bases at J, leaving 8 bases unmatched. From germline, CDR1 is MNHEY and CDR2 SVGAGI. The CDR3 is CASTRGLDADTQYF. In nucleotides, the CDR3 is TGTGCCAGCACCCGAGGACTAGACGCAGATACGCAGTATTTT.

The CDR3 DNA reads as TGTGCCAGCAGCTCCCTCGGGAGGACGGAAAAACTGTTTTTT. It codes for CASSSLGRTEKLFF. The rearrangement uses TRBV5-4 and TRBJ1-4; D uncertain. The CDR3 sequence is 14 residues long. Germline assignment: CDR1 SGHNT and CDR2 YYREEE (reference sequence). Trimming shortened V by 3 bases and J by 8 bases, and 14 bases separated the two germline ends.

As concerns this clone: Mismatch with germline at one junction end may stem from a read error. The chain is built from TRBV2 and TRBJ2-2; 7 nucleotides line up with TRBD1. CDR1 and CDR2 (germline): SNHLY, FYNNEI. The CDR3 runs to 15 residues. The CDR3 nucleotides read TGTGCCAGCAGAGAAGGGACAGCGAACACCGGGGAGCTGTTTTTT. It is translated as CASREGTANTGELFF.

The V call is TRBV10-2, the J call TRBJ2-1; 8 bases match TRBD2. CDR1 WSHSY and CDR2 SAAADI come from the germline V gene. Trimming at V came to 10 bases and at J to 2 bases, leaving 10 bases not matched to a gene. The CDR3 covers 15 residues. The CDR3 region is CATQERGNAYNEQFF. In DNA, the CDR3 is TGCGCCACCCAAGAGCGGGGGAACGCCTACAATGAGCAGTTCTTC.

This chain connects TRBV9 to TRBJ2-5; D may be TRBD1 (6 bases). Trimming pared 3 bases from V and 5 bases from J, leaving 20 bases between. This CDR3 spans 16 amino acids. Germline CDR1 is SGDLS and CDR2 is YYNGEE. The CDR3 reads CASSGWQGNRGETQYF. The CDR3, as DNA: TGTGCCAGCAGCGGCTGGCAGGGGAACCGCGGTGAGACCCAGTACTTC.

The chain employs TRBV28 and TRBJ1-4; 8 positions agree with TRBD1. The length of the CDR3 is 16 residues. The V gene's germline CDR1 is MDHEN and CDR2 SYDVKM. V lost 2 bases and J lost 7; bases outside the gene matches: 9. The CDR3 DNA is TGTGCCAGCAGTTTAGTGGGCAGGGGGCTTTTTGAAAAACTGTTTTTT. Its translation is CASSLVGRGLFEKLFF. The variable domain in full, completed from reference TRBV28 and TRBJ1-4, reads DVKVTQSSRYLVKRTGEKVFLECVQDMDHENMFWYRQDPGLGLRLIYFSYDVKMKEKGDIPEGYSVSREKKERFSLILESASTNQTSMYLCASSLVGRGLFEKLFFGSGTQLSVL.